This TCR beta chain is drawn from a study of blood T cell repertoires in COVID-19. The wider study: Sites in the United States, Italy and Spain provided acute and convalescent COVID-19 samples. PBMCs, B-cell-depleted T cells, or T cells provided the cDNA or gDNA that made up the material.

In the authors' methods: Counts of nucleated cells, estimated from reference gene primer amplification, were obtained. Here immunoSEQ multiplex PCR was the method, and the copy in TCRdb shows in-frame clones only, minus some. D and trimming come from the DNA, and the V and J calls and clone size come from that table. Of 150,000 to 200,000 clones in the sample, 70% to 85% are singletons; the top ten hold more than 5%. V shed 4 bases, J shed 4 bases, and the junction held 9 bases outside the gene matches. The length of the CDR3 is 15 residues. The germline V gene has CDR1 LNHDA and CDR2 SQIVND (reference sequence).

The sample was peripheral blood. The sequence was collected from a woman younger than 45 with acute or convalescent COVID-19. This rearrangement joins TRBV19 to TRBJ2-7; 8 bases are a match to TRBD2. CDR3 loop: CASSSPLAGLYEQYF. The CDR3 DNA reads TGTGCCAGTAGTAGTCCCCTAGCGGGCCTTTACGAGCAGTACTTC.